Described below is a single T cell receptor (beta chain) sequence and its context. As yet, its antigen is unknown. The data derive from a study of regulatory and conventional T cells in RAG deficiency. This CDR3 comprises 11 residues. CDR1 is MNHEY and CDR2 is SMNVEV in the germline V gene (reference sequence). The ends were cut back, 4 bases at V and 2 bases at J, with 3 bases in the middle. Measured with immunoSEQ multiplex PCR; TCRdb has only the in-frame clones, and not every one. Among 5,500 to 6,500 clones listed, under 95% were seen once. Study-level findings and limits: Omenn patients showed >90% Treg-Tconv overlap and shorter CDR3 lengths.

The source of this sequence is a human donor with RAG deficiency presenting as severe combined immunodeficiency. The chain couples TRBV27 to TRBJ2-7; D remains ambiguous. The source material was CD8+ T cells sorted from blood. DNA for the CDR3: TGTGCCAGCAGTTCAGCCTACGAGCAGTACTTC. It yields the protein CASSSAYEQYF.